Listed below are T cell receptor beta chains from one sample, sequenced in a study of blood T cells in healthy people across ages. A single record per CDR3 protein comes from TCRdb applying MiXCR to the 5' RACE reads. The profile shows about 1.6 million distinct CDR3 sequences, about 35% of them singletons. The sequenced sample was blood. These receptors all stem from a woman aged 25 to 39 in good health. The CDR3 runs from the conserved cysteine through the conserved F or W. A D gene is named only where the DNA matches it firmly. Part of the rows lack a size; the others show once, few, many or a class for expanded clones.

clone_size,d_call,v_call,j_call,cdr3_nt,cdr3_aa
-,TRBD2,TRBV10-3,TRBJ2-3,TGTGCCATTGGGACTAGCGGTAATACGCAGTATTTT,CAIGTSGNTQYF
-,TRBD2,TRBV5-6,TRBJ2-5,TGTGCCAGCAGCCACGGTAGCGGGGAGCAAGAGACCCAGTACTTC,CASSHGSGEQETQYF
-,-,TRBV29-1,TRBJ2-7,TGCAGCGTTGACGTCCCGGGAGTGCCCTACGAGCAGTACTTC,CSVDVPGVPYEQYF
once,-,TRBV30,TRBJ1-1,TGTGCCTGGACCAGCGGGATTGGGCCTGAAGCTTTCTTT,CAWTSGIGPEAFF
-,TRBD1,TRBV27,TRBJ2-1,TGTGCCAGCAGCAGTGCCCGGGACAGGGTCGACAATGAGCAGTTCTTC,CASSSARDRVDNEQFF
few,TRBD1,TRBV24-1,TRBJ2-5,TGTGCCACAAAGGACAGGGACCAAGAGACCCAGTACTTC,CATKDRDQETQYF
-,TRBD2,TRBV20-1,TRBJ2-7,TGCAGTGCTACGTGGGGCGGGAGGGCCGGCGACGAGCAGTACTTC,CSATWGGRAGDEQYF
few,TRBD1,TRBV20-1,TRBJ1-4,TGCAGTGCTCCTGACAGGGCTAATGAAAAACTGTTTTTT,CSAPDRANEKLFF
-,TRBD2,TRBV20-1,TRBJ2-7,TGCAGTGCTAGAGACCCGCTAGCGGGGGGCGTCTCCTACGAGCAGTACTTC,CSARDPLAGGVSYEQYF
-,-,TRBV6-1,TRBJ2-7,TGTGCCAGCAGTCAGGGACTGGGGGGCGGGGGCGAAACCTACGAGCAGTACTTC,CASSQGLGGGGETYEQYF